Listed here is a single T cell receptor beta chain. V was shortened by 5 bases and J by 6 bases, with 17 bases between the two germline ends. The CDR3 runs 15 residues. CDR1 is MNHEY, CDR2 SMNVEV, per germline (reference sequence). This entry is derived from a study of shared clonotypes between healthy human individuals. It was CD45RO-negative cells, positively selected for CCR7, that made up naive CD8 cells, with terminally differentiated effector memory CD45RA+ cells excluded. Produced via immunoSEQ multiplex PCR; TCRdb's table is partial and in-frame only. Among about 2.2 million clones listed, 85% to 95% were seen once.

The receptor was isolated from a man aged 18-30 years in good health. Some clones in this sample may be carry-over from other donors' samples. Sequenced material: naive CD8+ T cells from PBMCs. The chain is built from TRBV27 and TRBJ2-4, with D possibly matching TRBD2 (5 bases). The CDR3: CASSATPLGGNIQYF. Here the CDR3 DNA reads TGTGCCAGCAGTGCGACCCCACTAGGAGGAAACATTCAGTACTTC.